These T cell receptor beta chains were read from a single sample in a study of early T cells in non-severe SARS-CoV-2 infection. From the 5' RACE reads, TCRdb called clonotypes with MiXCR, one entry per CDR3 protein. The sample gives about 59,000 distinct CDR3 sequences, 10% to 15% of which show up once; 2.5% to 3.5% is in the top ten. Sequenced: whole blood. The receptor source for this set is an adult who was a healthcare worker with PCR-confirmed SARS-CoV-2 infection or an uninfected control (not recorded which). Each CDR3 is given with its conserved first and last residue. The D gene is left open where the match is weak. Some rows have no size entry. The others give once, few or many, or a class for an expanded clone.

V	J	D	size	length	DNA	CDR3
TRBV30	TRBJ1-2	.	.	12	TGTGCCTGGAGTGTAAGTGGGGCCGGCTACACCTTC	CAWSVSGAGYTF
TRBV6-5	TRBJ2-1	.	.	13	TGTGCCATCTCAACGGGTCTATACAATGAGCAGTTCTTC	CAISTGLYNEQFF
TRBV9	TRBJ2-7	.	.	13	TGTGCCAGCAGCGTAGATTCGGGTTACGAGCAGTACTTC	CASSVDSGYEQYF
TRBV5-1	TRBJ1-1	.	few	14	TGCGCCAGCAGCTTGGGGGCAGGGAATGGTGAAGCTTTCTTT	CASSLGAGNGEAFF
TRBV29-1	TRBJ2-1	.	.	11	TGCAGCTTCAGACAGACCAATGAGCAGTTCTTC	CSFRQTNEQFF
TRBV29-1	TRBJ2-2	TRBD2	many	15	TGCAGCGTTGTCAGCGGGAGCACGAACACCGGGGAGCTGTTTTTT	CSVVSGSTNTGELFF
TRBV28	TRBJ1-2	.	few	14	TGTGCCAGCAGTTGGGTGGAACCTTCCAATGGCTACACCTTC	CASSWVEPSNGYTF
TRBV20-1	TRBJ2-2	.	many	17	TGCAGTGCTAGAATTAGTGGATCGGGCTCGAACACCGGGGAGCTGTTTTTT	CSARISGSGSNTGELFF
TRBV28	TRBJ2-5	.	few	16	TGTGCCAGCACCCCTTTTATATGGGTACCCCAAGAGACCCAGTACTTC	CASTPFIWVPQETQYF
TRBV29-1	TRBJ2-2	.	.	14	TGCAGCGTTTGTACTAGCAGCTACACCGGGGAGGTGTTTTTT	CSVCTSSYTGEVFF
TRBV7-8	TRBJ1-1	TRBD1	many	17	TGTGCCAGCAGCCCCCGCAGGGGGGATGTAAGGAACACTGAAGCTTTCTTT	CASSPRRGDVRNTEAFF
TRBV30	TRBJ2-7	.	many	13	TGTGCCTGGAACCCCCCGGCAGCACGGGAGCAGTACTTC	CAWNPPAAREQYF
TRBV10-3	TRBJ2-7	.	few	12	TGTGCCATCAGTGAACAGACCTACGAGCAGTACTTC	CAISEQTYEQYF
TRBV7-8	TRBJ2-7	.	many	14	TGTGCCAGCAGCTCGTTTATACAGGGATACGGTCTGTACTTC	CASSSFIQGYGLYF
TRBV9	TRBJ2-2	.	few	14	TGTGCCAGCGGAGGGACAGCTAACACCGGGGAGCTGTTTTTT	CASGGTANTGELFF
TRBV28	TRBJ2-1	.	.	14	TGTGCCAGCATTCCGGGGGACCATTACAATGAGCAGTTCTTC	CASIPGDHYNEQFF
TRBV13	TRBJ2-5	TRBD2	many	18	TGTGCCAGCAGCTCTCCGAGGCTAGCGGGGGGACGACAAGAGACCCAGTACTTC	CASSSPRLAGGRQETQYF
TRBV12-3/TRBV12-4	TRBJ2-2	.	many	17	TGTGCCAGCAGTCCCCGCCCAACAGGGATCAACACCGGGGAGCTGTTTTTT	CASSPRPTGINTGELFF
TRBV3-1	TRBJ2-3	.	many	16	TGTGCCAGCAGCCAAACTGCGGCTCTCCGCACAGATACGCAGTATTTT	CASSQTAALRTDTQYF